The rows below give T cell receptor beta chains drawn from one sample of a study of blood T cells in healthy people across ages. TCRdb recomputed calls from the 5' RACE reads with MiXCR, one row per CDR3 protein. The sample lists approximately 1.5 million distinct CDR3 sequences; about 32% were seen once. The sequencing input was blood. The receptor source for this set is a woman aged 30 to 39 in good health. The CDR3 runs from the conserved cysteine through the conserved F or W. The D gene is left open where the match is weak. Some rows have no size entry. The others give once, few or many, or a class for an expanded clone.

>TRBV5-4|TRBJ2-7|-|-
CASSVSGPIAYEQYF
TGTGCCAGCAGCGTTAGCGGTCCCATCGCCTACGAGCAGTACTTC
>TRBV20-1|TRBJ1-2|-|-
CSAVRVDYGYTF
TGCAGTGCTGTCAGGGTTGACTATGGCTACACCTTC
>TRBV13|TRBJ2-1|-|few
CATLYSTGYDEQFF
TGTGCCACCTTATACAGTACAGGGTATGATGAGCAGTTCTTC
>TRBV5-1|TRBJ1-1|-|-
CASSLQGPGGHTGYGAFF
TGCGCCAGCAGCTTGCAGGGCCCCGGGGGACACACGGGATACGGGGCTTTCTTT
>TRBV15|TRBJ1-5|-|few
CATSREGFQPQHF
TGTGCCACCAGCAGAGAAGGTTTCCAGCCCCAGCATTTT
>TRBV27|TRBJ2-7|-|few
CASSPRYLGVGEQYF
TGTGCCAGCAGTCCAAGGTATCTCGGGGTCGGCGAGCAGTACTTC
>TRBV7-7|TRBJ2-5|TRBD2|few
CASSPLAGGPGETQYF
TGTGCCAGCAGCCCACTAGCGGGGGGGCCGGGAGAGACCCAGTACTTC
>TRBV7-2|TRBJ2-1|TRBD1|few
CASSLYGQGTETQFF
TGTGCCAGCAGCTTATACGGACAGGGGACGGAGACCCAGTTCTTC
>TRBV2|TRBJ1-2|-|few
CASSVRDGYTF
TGTGCCAGCAGTGTCAGGGATGGCTACACCTTC
>TRBV29-1|TRBJ2-5|-|many
CSVAGPGGTQYF
TGCAGCGTTGCGGGCCCAGGCGGGACCCAGTACTTC
>TRBV21-1|TRBJ1-2|-|-
CASSRAPGSDGHTF
TGTGCCAGCAGCAGAGCCCCGGGCAGCGATGGCCACACCTTC
>TRBV7-9|TRBJ2-7|-|-
CASSLESVWEQYF
TGTGCCAGCAGCTTAGAATCCGTGTGGGAGCAGTACTTC
>TRBV20-1|TRBJ2-5|TRBD2|-
CSARLGLAEETQYF
TGCAGTGCTAGACTAGGACTAGCGGAAGAGACCCAGTACTTC
>TRBV28|TRBJ1-5|TRBD1|-
CASSAGTGNQPQHF
TGTGCCAGCAGTGCTGGGACAGGGAATCAGCCCCAGCATTTT
>TRBV27|TRBJ1-2|TRBD1|few
CASSSTGAALFNGYTF
TGTGCCAGCAGTTCGACAGGGGCTGCCCTCTTCAATGGCTACACCTTC
>TRBV3-1|TRBJ2-1|TRBD2|-
CASSQFTSGVFLEEQFF
TGTGCCAGCAGCCAGTTCACTAGCGGGGTCTTTTTGGAGGAGCAGTTCTTC
>TRBV7-8|TRBJ2-7|-|few
CASSPGPGEAYEQYF
TGTGCCAGCAGCCCAGGTCCGGGAGAGGCCTACGAGCAGTACTTC
>TRBV5-1|TRBJ2-3|TRBD1|few
CASSHRQGTDTQYF
TGCGCCAGCAGCCATCGACAGGGGACAGATACGCAGTATTTT
>TRBV7-9|TRBJ2-1|TRBD1|-
CASSNRDRQYNEQFF
TGTGCCAGCAGCAACCGGGACAGGCAATACAATGAGCAGTTCTTC
>TRBV12-3/TRBV12-4|TRBJ2-3|-|few
CASSFSLTRGTDTQYF
TGTGCCAGCAGTTTCTCCTTGACTAGGGGCACAGATACGCAGTATTTT
>TRBV20-1|TRBJ2-1|-|few
CSARALQTGYNEQFF
TGCAGTGCTAGAGCTCTTCAAACAGGGTATAATGAGCAGTTCTTC
>TRBV29-1|TRBJ1-1|-|few
CSVGGTQNTEAFF
TGCAGCGTTGGGGGGACACAGAACACTGAAGCTTTCTTT
>TRBV12-3/TRBV12-4|TRBJ2-7|TRBD1|-
CASSSDRFRGEQYF
TGTGCCAGCAGTTCGGACAGGTTCCGAGGCGAGCAGTACTTC
>TRBV2|TRBJ2-6|-|few
CASMAGSGANVLTF
TGTGCCAGCATGGCAGGGTCTGGGGCCAACGTCCTGACTTTC
>TRBV9|TRBJ2-3|-|-
CASSPRGHVGVPDTQYF
TGTGCCAGCAGCCCACGAGGCCACGTCGGGGTCCCAGATACGCAGTATTTT
>TRBV11-2|TRBJ2-3|-|-
CASSPTGHSTDTQYF
TGTGCCAGCAGCCCTACAGGGCACAGCACAGATACGCAGTATTTT
>TRBV2|TRBJ2-7|TRBD1|-
CASSLDRVRTYEQYF
TGTGCCAGCAGTCTAGACAGGGTTAGGACCTACGAGCAGTACTTC
>TRBV7-2|TRBJ2-2|-|-
CASSFYRAHTDTGELFF
TGTGCCAGCAGCTTCTACAGGGCTCATACGGACACCGGGGAGCTGTTTTTT
>TRBV27|TRBJ2-7|-|-
CASSSLSGVNPDYEQYF
TGTGCCAGCAGTTCCCTCTCAGGGGTCAATCCGGACTACGAGCAGTACTTC
>TRBV20-1|TRBJ1-1|TRBD1|few
CSARNRDSWKTFF
TGCAGTGCTAGAAACCGGGACAGTTGGAAAACTTTCTTT
>TRBV12-3/TRBV12-4|TRBJ2-3|TRBD2|-
CASSRLAAGTDTQYF
TGTGCCAGCAGCCGACTAGCGGCGGGCACAGATACGCAGTATTTT